This TCR beta chain is drawn from a study of T cell responses to AZD1222 COVID-19 vaccine. Regarding the study as a whole: Spike-specific TCR depth and breadth grew after two AZD1222 doses. No repertoire was sampled before or during the peak T cell response, only after it. With dominance at 160-218 and 743-854, vaccine-associated CD4 TCRs spanned spike.

Assay used: immunoSEQ multiplex PCR; TCRdb lists only in-frame clones, some missing. The data show 53,000 or so clones, more than 80% seen once. Germline V lookup: CDR1 MNHEY, CDR2 SVGEGT. The CDR3 loop spans 14 amino acids. The junction had 8 bases not matched to a gene; V was cut back by 5 bases and J by 7 bases. A remark on this clone: Its antigen is unknown.

The V gene is TRBV6-2 or TRBV6-3, the J gene TRBJ1-2, with 9 positions matching TRBD1. This sequence was found in an adult in good health. The material sequenced was peripheral blood, taken on day 0 of MenACWY control vaccination. CDR3 nucleotides: TGTGCCAGCAGTACGGGACAGGGTACGGGTGGCTACACCTTC. Amino acid sequence: CASSTGQGTGGYTF.